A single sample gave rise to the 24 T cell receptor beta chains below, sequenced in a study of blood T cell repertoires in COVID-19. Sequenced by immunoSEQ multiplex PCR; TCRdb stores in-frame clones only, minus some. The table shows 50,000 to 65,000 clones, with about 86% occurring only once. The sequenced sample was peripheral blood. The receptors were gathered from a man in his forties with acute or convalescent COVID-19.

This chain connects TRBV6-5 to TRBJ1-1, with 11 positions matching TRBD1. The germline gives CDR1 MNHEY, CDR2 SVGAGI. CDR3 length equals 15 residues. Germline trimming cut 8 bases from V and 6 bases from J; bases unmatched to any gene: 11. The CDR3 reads CASARDWGQGAEAFF. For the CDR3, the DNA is TGTGCCAGCGCCCGAGACTGGGGACAGGGGGCTGAAGCTTTCTTT.

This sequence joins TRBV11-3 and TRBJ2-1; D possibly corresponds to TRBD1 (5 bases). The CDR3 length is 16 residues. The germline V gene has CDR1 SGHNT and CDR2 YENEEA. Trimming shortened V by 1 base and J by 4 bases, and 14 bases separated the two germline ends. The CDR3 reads CASSLAFGSGYNEQFF. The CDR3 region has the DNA TGTGCCAGCAGCTTAGCATTCGGTTCAGGGTACAATGAGCAGTTCTTC.

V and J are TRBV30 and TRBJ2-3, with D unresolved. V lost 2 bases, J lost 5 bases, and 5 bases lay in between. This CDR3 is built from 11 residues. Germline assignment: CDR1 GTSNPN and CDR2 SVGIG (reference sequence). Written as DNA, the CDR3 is TGTGCCTGGAGTTCCCAAGATACGCAGTATTTT. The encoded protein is CAWSSQDTQYF.

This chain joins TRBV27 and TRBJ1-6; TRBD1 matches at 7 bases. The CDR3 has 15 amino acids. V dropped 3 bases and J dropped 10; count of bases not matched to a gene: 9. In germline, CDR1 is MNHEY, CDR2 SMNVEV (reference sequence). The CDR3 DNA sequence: TGTGCCAGCAGTTTGGAGGGGGCTATTGGCTCACCCCTCCACTTT. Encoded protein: CASSLEGAIGSPLHF.

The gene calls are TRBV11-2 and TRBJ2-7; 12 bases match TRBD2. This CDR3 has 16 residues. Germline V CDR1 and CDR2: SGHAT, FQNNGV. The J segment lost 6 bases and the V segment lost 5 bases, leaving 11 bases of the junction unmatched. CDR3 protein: CASSPRTSGGISEQYF. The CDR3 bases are TGTGCCAGCAGCCCCCGCACTAGCGGGGGGATCAGCGAGCAGTACTTC.

The CDR3 loop is CASSNSGTATYEQYF. The DNA for the CDR3 is TGTGCCAGCAGCAACTCCGGGACAGCTACCTACGAGCAGTACTTC. This chain uses TRBV28 with TRBJ2-7, with TRBD1 identical over 7 bases. CDR1 and CDR2 from the germline V gene are MDHEN and SYDVKM. J was trimmed by 2 bases and V by 6 bases; bases with no gene match: 10. The CDR3 is 15 amino acids.

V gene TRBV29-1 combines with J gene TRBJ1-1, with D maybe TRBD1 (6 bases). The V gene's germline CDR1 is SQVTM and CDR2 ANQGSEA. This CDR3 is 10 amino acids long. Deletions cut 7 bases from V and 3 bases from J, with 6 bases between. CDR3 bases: TGCAGCGGACAGGACACTGAAGCTTTCTTT. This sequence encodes CSGQDTEAFF.

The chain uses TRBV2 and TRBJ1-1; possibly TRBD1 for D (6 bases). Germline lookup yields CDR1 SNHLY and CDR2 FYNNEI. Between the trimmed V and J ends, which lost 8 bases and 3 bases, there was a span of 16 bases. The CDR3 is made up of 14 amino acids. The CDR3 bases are TGTGCCAGCCAGGGGATGAGTAGGGACACTGAAGCTTTCTTT. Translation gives CASQGMSRDTEAFF.

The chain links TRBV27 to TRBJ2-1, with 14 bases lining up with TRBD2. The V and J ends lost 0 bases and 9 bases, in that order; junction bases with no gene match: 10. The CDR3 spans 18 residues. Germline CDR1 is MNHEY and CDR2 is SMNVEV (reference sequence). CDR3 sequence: CASSLSTSGGATRTEQFF. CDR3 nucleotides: TGTGCCAGCAGTTTATCGACTAGCGGGGGGGCCACTCGTACTGAGCAGTTCTTC.

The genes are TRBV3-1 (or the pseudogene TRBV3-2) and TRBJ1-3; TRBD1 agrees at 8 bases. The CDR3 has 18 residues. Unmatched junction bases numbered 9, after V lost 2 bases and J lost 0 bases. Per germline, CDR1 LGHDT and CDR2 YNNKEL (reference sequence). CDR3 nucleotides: TGTGCCAGCAGCCAAAACCGGGACAGGTTGAACTCTGGAAACACCATATATTTT. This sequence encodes CASSQNRDRLNSGNTIYF.

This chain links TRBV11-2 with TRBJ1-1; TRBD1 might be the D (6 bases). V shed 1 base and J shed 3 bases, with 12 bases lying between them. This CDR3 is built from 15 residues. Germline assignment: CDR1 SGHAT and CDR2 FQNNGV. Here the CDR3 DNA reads TGTGCCAGCAGCTTAGCAGGGACAACCCACACTGAAGCTTTCTTT. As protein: CASSLAGTTHTEAFF.

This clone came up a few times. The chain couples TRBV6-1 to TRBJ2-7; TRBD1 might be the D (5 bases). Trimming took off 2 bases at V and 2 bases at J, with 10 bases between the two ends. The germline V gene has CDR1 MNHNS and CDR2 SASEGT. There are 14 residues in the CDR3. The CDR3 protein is CASSERGIAYEQYF. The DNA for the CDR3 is TGTGCCAGCAGTGAAAGGGGAATTGCCTACGAGCAGTACTTC.

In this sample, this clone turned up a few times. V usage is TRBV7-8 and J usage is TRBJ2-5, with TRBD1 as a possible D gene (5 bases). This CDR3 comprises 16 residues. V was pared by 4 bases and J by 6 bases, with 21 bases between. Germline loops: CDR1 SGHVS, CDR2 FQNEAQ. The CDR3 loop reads CASSSTWAGKGKTQYF. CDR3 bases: TGTGCCAGCAGCTCCACCTGGGCAGGCAAGGGGAAGACCCAGTACTTC.

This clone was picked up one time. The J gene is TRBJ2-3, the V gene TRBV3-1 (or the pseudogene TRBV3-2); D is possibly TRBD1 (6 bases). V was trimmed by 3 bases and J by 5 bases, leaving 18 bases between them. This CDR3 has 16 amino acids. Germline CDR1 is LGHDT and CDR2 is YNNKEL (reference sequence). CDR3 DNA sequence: TGTGCCAGCAGCCAGAGGGGGAAAAAGGGGCTAGATACGCAGTATTTT. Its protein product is CASSQRGKKGLDTQYF.

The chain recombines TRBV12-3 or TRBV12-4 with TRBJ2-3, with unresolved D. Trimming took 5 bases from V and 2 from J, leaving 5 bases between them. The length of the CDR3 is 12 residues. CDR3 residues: CASSANTDTQYF. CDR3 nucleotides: TGTGCCAGCAGTGCTAACACAGATACGCAGTATTTT.

The CDR3 loop is CASSVRRGAGELFF. The CDR3, as DNA: TGTGCCAGCAGTGTGCGCAGGGGTGCCGGGGAGCTGTTTTTT. This rearrangement joins TRBV25-1 to TRBJ2-2, with D maybe TRBD1 (6 bases). Germline V gene lookup returns CDR1 MGHDK and CDR2 SYGVNS. V was shortened by 4 bases and J by 6 bases, with 12 bases between the two germline ends. This CDR3 has 14 amino acids.

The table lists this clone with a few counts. The CDR3 loop is CASSLGSGGAGTGELFF. The DNA for the CDR3 is TGTGCCAGCAGCTTGGGCAGCGGGGGGGCCGGCACCGGGGAGCTGTTTTTT. The rearrangement joins TRBV5-4 to TRBJ2-2; 10 bases align to TRBD2. V lost 0 bases, J lost 4 bases, and 6 bases stayed unmatched. This CDR3 is 17 amino acids long. CDR1 is SGHNT, CDR2 YYREEE, per germline (reference sequence).

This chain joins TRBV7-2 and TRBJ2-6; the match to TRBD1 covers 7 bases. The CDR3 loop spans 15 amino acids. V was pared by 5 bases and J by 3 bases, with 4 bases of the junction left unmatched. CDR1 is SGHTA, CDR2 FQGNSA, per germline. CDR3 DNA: TGTGCCAGCAGCAACTACAGGGGTGGGGCCAACGTCCTGACTTTC. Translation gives CASSNYRGGANVLTF. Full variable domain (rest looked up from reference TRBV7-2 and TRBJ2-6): GAGVSQSPSNKVTEKGKDVELRCDPISGHTALYWYRQSLGQGLEFLIYFQGNSAPDKSGLPSDRFSAERTGGSVSTLTIQRTQQEDSAVYLCASSNYRGGANVLTFGAGSRLTVL.

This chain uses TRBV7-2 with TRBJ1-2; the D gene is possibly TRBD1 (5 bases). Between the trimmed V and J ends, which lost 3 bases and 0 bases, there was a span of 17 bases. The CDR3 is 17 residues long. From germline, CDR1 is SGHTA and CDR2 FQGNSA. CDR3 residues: CASSFGGGADSNYGYTF. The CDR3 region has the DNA TGTGCCAGCAGCTTCGGGGGAGGGGCCGATTCTAACTATGGCTACACCTTC.

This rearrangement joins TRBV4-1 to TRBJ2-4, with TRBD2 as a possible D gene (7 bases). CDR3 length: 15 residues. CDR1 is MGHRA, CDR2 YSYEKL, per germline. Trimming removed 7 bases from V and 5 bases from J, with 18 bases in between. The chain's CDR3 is CASKNSLGGQNIQYF. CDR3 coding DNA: TGCGCCAGCAAGAACTCGCTGGGGGGGCAAAACATTCAGTACTTC.

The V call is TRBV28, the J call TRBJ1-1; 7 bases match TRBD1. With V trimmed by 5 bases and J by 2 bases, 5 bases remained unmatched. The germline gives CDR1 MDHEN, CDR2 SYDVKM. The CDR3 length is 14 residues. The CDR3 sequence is CASSKRTGNTEAFF. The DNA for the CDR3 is TGTGCCAGCAGTAAAAGGACAGGAAACACTGAAGCTTTCTTT.

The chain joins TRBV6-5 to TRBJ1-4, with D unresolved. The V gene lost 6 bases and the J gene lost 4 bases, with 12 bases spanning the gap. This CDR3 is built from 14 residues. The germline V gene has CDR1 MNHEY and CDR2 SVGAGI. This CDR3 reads CASSRSAFNEKLFF. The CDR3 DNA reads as TGTGCCAGCAGCCGCAGCGCCTTTAATGAAAAACTGTTTTTT.

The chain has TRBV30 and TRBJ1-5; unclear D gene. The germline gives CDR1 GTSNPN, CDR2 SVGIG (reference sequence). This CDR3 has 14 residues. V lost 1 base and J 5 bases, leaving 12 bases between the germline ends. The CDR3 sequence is CAWSATHGDQPQHF. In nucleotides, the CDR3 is TGTGCCTGGAGTGCCACCCACGGGGATCAGCCCCAGCATTTT.

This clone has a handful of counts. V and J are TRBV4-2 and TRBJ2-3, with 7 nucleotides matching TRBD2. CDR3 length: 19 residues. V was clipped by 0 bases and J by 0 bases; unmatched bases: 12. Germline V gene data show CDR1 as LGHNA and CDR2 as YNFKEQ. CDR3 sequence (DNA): TGTGCCAGCAGCCAAGAAACGGGAGGATCCGGGGGGAGCACAGATACGCAGTATTTT. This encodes CASSQETGGSGGSTDTQYF.